A selection of T cell receptor beta chains follows, all from one sample in a study of blood T cell repertoires in COVID-19. TCRdb's copy holds only in-frame clones and misses some; the assay was immunoSEQ multiplex PCR. The profile shows some 330,000 clones, 80% to 90% of them singletons. Sequences were obtained from PBMCs or T cells enriched from blood (not recorded which). The receptors shown here come from a man between 35 and 55 years old in a cohort exposed to, infected with or recovered from COVID-19 (not recorded which). CDR3s include the opening cysteine and the closing phenylalanine or tryptophan. A D gene is named only where the DNA matches it firmly. Size is omitted from some rows. Given values are once, few, many or a class for expanded clones.

D gene: TRBD1; V gene: TRBV27; clone size: NA; J gene: TRBJ2-5; CDR3 DNA: TGTGCCAGCAGTCCCAGGGGGCGGGAGACCCAGTACTTC; CDR3 protein: CASSPRGRETQYF
D gene: TRBD1; V gene: TRBV28; clone size: once; J gene: TRBJ2-3; CDR3 DNA: TGTGCCAGCAGCCCGATGACAGGGGATGGTAATACGCAGTATTTT; CDR3 protein: CASSPMTGDGNTQYF
D gene: NA; V gene: TRBV24-1; clone size: many; J gene: TRBJ2-5; CDR3 DNA: TGTGCCACCAGTGATCCCCACAGGGGGGGAGAGACCCAGTACTTC; CDR3 protein: CATSDPHRGGETQYF
D gene: NA; V gene: TRBV2; clone size: NA; J gene: TRBJ1-2; CDR3 DNA: TGTGCCAGCAGTGACAGGGGAAACTATGGCTACACCTTC; CDR3 protein: CASSDRGNYGYTF
D gene: TRBD2; V gene: TRBV3-1/TRBV3-2; clone size: NA; J gene: TRBJ2-2; CDR3 DNA: TGTGCCAGCAGCCAACGGACTAGCGGGAGGTCCGGGGAGCTGTTTTTT; CDR3 protein: CASSQRTSGRSGELFF
D gene: NA; V gene: TRBV3-1/TRBV3-2; clone size: NA; J gene: TRBJ1-5; CDR3 DNA: TGTGCCAGCAGCCAGACAGGAGATAGCAATCAGCCCCAGCATTTT; CDR3 protein: CASSQTGDSNQPQHF
D gene: TRBD2; V gene: TRBV27; clone size: NA; J gene: TRBJ2-1; CDR3 DNA: TGTGCCAGCAGTTTTAGGACTAGCGGTGATGAGCAGTTCTTC; CDR3 protein: CASSFRTSGDEQFF
D gene: NA; V gene: TRBV2; clone size: NA; J gene: TRBJ2-2; CDR3 DNA: TGTGCCAGCAGTGCGGGGGGCGCGAGCACCGGGGAGCTGTTTTTT; CDR3 protein: CASSAGGASTGELFF
D gene: TRBD1; V gene: TRBV2; clone size: NA; J gene: TRBJ2-5; CDR3 DNA: TGTGCCAGCAAGACAGGGGTGGGGGAGACCCAGTACTTC; CDR3 protein: CASKTGVGETQYF
D gene: NA; V gene: TRBV2; clone size: few; J gene: TRBJ1-1; CDR3 DNA: TGTGCCAGCAGTGAGCAGGGGAACACTGAAGCTTTCTTT; CDR3 protein: CASSEQGNTEAFF
D gene: TRBD1; V gene: TRBV6-5; clone size: NA; J gene: TRBJ1-1; CDR3 DNA: TGTGCCAGCAGTCCCGTAGGGGGCTTGGCTGAAGCTTTCTTT; CDR3 protein: CASSPVGGLAEAFF